This T cell receptor (beta chain) was observed in a study of blood T cells in healthy people across ages. Study-wide context: Per two T cells, template switching captured roughly one barcoded beta molecule.

Each sample yielded at least 5.5 micrograms of PBMC total RNA. A second PCR, run for roughly 7 to 12 cycles, used a sample-barcoded 5' primer plus a J-beta primer mix. TCRdb fed the 5' RACE reads into MiXCR, producing one record per CDR3 protein. The sample has about 780,000 distinct CDR3 sequences; less than 60% are singletons. General study points: Lack of knowledge of donor CMV status possibly confounded expanded clonotype changes. With age, beta diversity per million T cells declined roughly linearly, significantly by 40 to 50.

Details on this clonotype: Its target is unknown. This may arise from a read error, as a much more abundant clone is one base away.

From germline, CDR1 is SGHTA and CDR2 FQGNSA. The CDR3 consists of 16 residues. The sequenced sample consisted of blood. This sequence was found in a man older than 75 in good health. The chain uses TRBV7-2 and TRBJ2-3; D tentatively reads TRBD1 or TRBD2 (5 bases each). The CDR3 spells CASSVASRVWTDTQYF. DNA for the CDR3: TGTGCCAGCAGCGTAGCGAGCAGGGTTTGGACAGATACGCAGTATTTT. The full variable domain, rest sourced from reference TRBV7-2 and TRBJ2-3, is GAGVSQSPSNKVTEKGKDVELRCDPISGHTALYWYRQSLGQGLEFLIYFQGNSAPDKSGLPSDRFSAERTGGSVSTLTIQRTQQEDSAVYLCASSVASRVWTDTQYFGPGTRLTVL.